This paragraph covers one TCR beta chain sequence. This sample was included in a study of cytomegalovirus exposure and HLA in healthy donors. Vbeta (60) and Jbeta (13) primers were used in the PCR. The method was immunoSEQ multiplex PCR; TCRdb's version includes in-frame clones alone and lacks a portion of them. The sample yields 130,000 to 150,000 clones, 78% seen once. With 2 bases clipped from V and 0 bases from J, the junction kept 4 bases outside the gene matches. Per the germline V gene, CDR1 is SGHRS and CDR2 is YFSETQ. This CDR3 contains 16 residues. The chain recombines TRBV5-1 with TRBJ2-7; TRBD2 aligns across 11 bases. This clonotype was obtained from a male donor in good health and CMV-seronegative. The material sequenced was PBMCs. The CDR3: CASSFGLAGLSYEQYF. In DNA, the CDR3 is TGCGCCAGCAGCTTCGGACTAGCGGGCCTCTCCTACGAGCAGTACTTC.